This T cell receptor (beta chain) comes out of a study of beta chain features in type 1 diabetes. Overall study context: Patients did not differ from healthy donors in age, gender or cell yield.

Sequenced material consisted of expressed TCRB transcripts (all of the isolated RNA was reverse transcribed). Libraries were prepared by immunoSEQ multiplex PCR; TCRdb keeps only in-frame clonotypes and omits some of them. Of roughly 730,000 clones in the sample, 13% were seen once. The V segment lost 1 base and the J segment 7 bases; nucleotides outside the gene matches: 6. CDR3 length: 14 amino acids. CDR1 and CDR2 (germline): GTSNPN, SVGIG (reference sequence). A heparinised blood draw that averaged about 120 mL was obtained once from each donor. With respect to this clone: Its antigen is currently unknown.

Study observations and caveats: Type 1 diabetes patients had VDJ junctions that carried fewer insertions and more deletions. Naive, central memory and Treg TCRB repertoires seemed to resemble each other more closely in patients than they did in healthy donors. Type 1 diabetes patients had moderately but significantly shorter TCRB CDR3s in all four CD4+ subsets.

What was sequenced was naive CD4+ T cells from blood. This receptor was identified in a man between 18 and 29 years old with type 1 diabetes. V gene TRBV30 combines with J gene TRBJ1-5; 8 bases fit TRBD1. The CDR3 nucleotides read TGTGCCTGGAGTGATCAGGGGGCGGGACAGCCCCAGCATTTT. Its translation is CAWSDQGAGQPQHF.